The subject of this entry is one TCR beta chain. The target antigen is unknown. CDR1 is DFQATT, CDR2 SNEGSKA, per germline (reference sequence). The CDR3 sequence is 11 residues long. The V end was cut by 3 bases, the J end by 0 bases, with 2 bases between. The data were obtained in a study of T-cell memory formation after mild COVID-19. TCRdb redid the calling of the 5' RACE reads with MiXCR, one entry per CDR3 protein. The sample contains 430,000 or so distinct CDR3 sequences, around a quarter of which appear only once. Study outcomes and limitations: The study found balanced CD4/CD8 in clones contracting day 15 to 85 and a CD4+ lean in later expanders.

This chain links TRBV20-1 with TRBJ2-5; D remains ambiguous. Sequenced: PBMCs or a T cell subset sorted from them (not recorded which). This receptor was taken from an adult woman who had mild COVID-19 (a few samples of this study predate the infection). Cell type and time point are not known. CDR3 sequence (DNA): TGCAGTGCTAGCAACCAAGAGACCCAGTACTTC. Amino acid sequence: CSASNQETQYF.